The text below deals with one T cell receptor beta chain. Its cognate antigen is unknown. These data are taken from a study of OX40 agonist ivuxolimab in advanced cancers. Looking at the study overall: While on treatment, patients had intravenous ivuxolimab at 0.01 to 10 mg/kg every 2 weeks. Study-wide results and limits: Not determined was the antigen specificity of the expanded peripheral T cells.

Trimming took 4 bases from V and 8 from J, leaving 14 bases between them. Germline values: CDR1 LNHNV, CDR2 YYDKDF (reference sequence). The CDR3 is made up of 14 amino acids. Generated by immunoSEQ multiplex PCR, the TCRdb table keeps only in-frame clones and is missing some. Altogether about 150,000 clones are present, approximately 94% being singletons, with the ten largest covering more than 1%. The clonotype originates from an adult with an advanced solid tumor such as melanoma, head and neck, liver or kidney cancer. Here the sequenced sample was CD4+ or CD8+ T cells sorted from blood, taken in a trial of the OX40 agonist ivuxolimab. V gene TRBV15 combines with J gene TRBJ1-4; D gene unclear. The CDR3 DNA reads TGTGCCACCAGCACACGGGCTGAAAGCGAAAAACTGTTTTTT. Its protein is CATSTRAESEKLFF.